This TCR beta chain was profiled in a study of T-cell reconstitution after alpha-beta-depleted transplantation in children. Study results and caveats: At one year after transplant, newly produced T cells mostly accounted for T-cell counts and diversity. The study reportedly traced alpha-beta T cells about two months after transplant to several hundred expanded graft clones.

Notes on this clonotype: As yet, its antigen is unknown. The junction differs from germline at one of its ends, possibly a read error.

The germline V gene encodes CDR1 SGHTA and CDR2 FQGNSA. The CDR3 spans 14 residues. During its preparation, the TCRbeta library received unique molecular identifiers. TCRdb reprocessed the PCR reads with MiXCR, giving one entry per CDR3 protein. The repertoire holds fewer than 750,000 distinct CDR3 sequences, with around 23% as singletons. This TCR was recovered from a boy in the first two years of life who had a stem cell transplant for acute myeloid leukemia, so the T cells may come from the graft donor. Sequenced here: PBMCs, mostly from graft donor cells, sampled 360 days after TCRalphabeta/CD19-depleted stem cell transplant. The chain joins TRBV7-2 to TRBJ2-3, with D unclear. This CDR3 reads CAGSVGLGLDTQYF. The CDR3 bases are TGTGCCGGCAGCGTTGGGTTGGGGTTAGATACGCAGTATTTT.